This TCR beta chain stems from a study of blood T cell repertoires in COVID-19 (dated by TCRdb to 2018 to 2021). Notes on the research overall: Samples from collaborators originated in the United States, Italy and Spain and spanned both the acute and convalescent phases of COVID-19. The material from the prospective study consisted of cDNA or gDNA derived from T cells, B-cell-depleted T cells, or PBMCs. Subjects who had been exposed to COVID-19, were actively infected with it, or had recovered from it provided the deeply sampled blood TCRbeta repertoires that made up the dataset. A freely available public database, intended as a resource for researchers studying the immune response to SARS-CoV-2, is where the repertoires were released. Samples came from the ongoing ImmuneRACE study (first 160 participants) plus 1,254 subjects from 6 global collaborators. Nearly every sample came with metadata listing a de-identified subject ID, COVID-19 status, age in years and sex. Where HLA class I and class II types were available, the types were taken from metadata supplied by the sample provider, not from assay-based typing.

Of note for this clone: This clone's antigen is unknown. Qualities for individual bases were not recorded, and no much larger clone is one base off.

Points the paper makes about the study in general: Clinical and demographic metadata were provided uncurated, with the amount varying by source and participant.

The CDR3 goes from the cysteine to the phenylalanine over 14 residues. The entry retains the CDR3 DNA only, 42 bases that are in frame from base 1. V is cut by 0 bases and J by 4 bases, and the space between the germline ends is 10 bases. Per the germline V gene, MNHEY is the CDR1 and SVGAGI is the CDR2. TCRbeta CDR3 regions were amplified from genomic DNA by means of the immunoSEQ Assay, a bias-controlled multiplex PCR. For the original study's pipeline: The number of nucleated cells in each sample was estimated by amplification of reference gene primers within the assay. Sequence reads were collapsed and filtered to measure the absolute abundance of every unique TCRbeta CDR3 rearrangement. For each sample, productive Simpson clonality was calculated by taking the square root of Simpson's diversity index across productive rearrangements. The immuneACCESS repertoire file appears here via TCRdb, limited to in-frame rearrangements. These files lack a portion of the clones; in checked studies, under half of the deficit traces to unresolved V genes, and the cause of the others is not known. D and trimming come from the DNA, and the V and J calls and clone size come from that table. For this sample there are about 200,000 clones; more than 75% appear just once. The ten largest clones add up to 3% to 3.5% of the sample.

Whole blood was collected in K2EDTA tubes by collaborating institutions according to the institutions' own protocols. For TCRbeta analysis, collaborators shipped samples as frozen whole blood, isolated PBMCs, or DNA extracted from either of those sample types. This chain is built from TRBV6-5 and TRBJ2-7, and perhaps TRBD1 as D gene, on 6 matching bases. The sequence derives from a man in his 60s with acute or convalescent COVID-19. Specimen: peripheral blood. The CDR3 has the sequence CASSYSGRGYEQYF. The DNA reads TGTGCCAGCAGTTACTCGGGCAGGGGTTACGAGCAGTACTTC.